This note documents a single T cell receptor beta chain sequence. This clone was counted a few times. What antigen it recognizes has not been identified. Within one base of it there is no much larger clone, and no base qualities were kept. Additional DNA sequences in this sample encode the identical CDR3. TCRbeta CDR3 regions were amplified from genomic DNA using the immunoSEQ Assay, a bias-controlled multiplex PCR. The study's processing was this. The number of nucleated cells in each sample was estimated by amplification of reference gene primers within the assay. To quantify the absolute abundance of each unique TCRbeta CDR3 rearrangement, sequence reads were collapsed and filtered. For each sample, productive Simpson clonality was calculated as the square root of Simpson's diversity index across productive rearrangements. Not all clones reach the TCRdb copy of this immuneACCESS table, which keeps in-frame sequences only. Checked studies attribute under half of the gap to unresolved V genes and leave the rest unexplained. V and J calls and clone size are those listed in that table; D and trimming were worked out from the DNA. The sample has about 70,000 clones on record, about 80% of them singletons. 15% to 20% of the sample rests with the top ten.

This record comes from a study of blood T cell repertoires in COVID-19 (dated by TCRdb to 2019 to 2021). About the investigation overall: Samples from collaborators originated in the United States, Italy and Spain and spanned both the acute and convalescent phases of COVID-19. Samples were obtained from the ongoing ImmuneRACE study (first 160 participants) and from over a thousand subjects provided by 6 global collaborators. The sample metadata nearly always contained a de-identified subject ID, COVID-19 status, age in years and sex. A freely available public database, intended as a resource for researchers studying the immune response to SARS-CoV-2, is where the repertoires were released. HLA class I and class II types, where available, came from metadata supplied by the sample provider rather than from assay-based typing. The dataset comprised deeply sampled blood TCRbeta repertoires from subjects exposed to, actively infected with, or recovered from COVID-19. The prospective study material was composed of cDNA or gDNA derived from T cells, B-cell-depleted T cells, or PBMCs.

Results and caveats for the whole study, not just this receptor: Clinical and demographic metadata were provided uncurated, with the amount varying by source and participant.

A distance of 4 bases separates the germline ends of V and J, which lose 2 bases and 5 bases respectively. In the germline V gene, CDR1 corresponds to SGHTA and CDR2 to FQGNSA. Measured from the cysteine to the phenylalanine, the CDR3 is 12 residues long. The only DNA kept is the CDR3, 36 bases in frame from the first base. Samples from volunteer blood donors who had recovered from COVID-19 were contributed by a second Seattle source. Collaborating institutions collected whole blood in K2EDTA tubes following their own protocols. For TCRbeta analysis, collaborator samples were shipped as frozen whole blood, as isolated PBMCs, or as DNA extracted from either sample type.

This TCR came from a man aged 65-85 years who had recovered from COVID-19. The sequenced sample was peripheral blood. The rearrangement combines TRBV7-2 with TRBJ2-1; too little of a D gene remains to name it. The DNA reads TGTGCCAGCAGCTTAAGAGACAATGAGCAGTTCTTC. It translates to CASSLRDNEQFF. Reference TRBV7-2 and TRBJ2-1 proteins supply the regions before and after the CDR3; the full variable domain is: GAGVSQSPSNKVTEKGKDVELRCDPISGHTALYWYRQSLGQGLEFLIYFQGNSAPDKSGLPSDRFSAERTGGSVSTLTIQRTQQEDSAVYLCASSLRDNEQFFGPGTRLTVL.